This T cell receptor (beta chain) came from a study of T and B cells in COVID-19 patients. Whole-study results and caveats: Highly clonal in active COVID-19, TRB repertoires exceeded healthy-donor diversity and richness at recovery.

BIOMED2 TRB-A/B primer pools were used in multiplex TRB PCR. TCRdb used MiXCR to reprocess the multiplex PCR reads, holding one entry per CDR3 protein. Of about 5,400 distinct CDR3 sequences in the sample, 25% to 30% were seen once. From blood, about 250-500 ng of genomic DNA served as TRB template. In its sample, this clonotype is large. What it recognizes is unknown. V was clipped by 3 bases and J by 3 bases, with 12 bases between them. Germline CDR1 reads MNHEY; CDR2 reads SMNVEV (reference sequence). The CDR3 extends over 14 amino acids. The clonotype was recovered from a human donor with active COVID-19. The rearrangement links TRBV27 to TRBJ2-7; tentatively, D is TRBD2 (6 bases). Sequencing was carried out using blood. CDR3 DNA: TGTGCCAGCAGTTTTGAGCGGGTGGGCTACGAGCAGTACTTC. The encoded protein is CASSFERVGYEQYF.